A single sample is the source of the 22 T cell receptor beta chains below, sequenced in a study of vaccination effects on CD4 cells after COVID-19. These TCRs are of unknown antigen specificity. Profiled with immunoSEQ multiplex PCR; TCRdb holds only in-frame clones, not every one. The table records about 70,000 clones, 60% to 80% of them present only once. Isolation of CD4+ T cells took place after nine to ten days of culture. Sequenced here: CD4+ T cells from PBMCs cultured without peptide, sampled before COVID-19 vaccination. Receptor source: a human donor who received a COVID-19 vaccine.

The chain couples TRBV5-5 to TRBJ1-1, with TRBD1 matching 7 bases. Germline lookup yields CDR1 SGHKS and CDR2 YYEKEE (reference sequence). The V gene end was trimmed by 3 bases and the J gene end by 9 bases; junction bases not matched to a gene: 2. The CDR3 has 11 residues. The CDR3 spells CASSSTGKAFF. The CDR3 DNA sequence: TGTGCCAGCAGCTCGACAGGGAAAGCTTTCTTT.

The chain combines TRBV28 with TRBJ2-1; D possibly corresponds to TRBD1 (6 bases). The CDR3 length is 15 residues. The germline V gene encodes CDR1 MDHEN and CDR2 SYDVKM. Trimming cost V 7 bases and J 7 bases, with 20 bases left between them. CDR3 sequence (DNA): TGTGCCAGCAACTCAATAACAGGGTTGGGGAATGAGCAGTTCTTC. Translating gives CASNSITGLGNEQFF. Looking up the rest from reference TRBV28 and TRBJ2-1 gives the full variable domain: DVKVTQSSRYLVKRTGEKVFLECVQDMDHENMFWYRQDPGLGLRLIYFSYDVKMKEKGDIPEGYSVSREKKERFSLILESASTNQTSMYLCASNSITGLGNEQFFGPGTRLTVL.

This clone was seen more than once but under ten times. The CDR3 region is CASSLVRTVGEKLFF. DNA of the CDR3: TGTGCCAGCAGCTTAGTGCGCACGGTCGGGGAAAAACTGTTTTTT. The chain carries TRBV7-2 and TRBJ1-4; no reliable D call. The CDR3 extends over 15 amino acids. The V and J ends lost 1 base and 8 bases respectively, with 14 bases between them. Germline V gene lookup returns CDR1 SGHTA and CDR2 FQGNSA.

This clone was found a few times. This rearrangement joins TRBV18 to TRBJ2-2; TRBD1 aligns across 7 bases. This CDR3 has 16 amino acids. Per germline, CDR1 KGHSH and CDR2 LQKENI. V was pared by 3 bases and J by 5 bases, with 9 bases of the junction left unmatched. CDR3: CASSPPTGWETGELFF. In DNA form, the CDR3 reads TGTGCCAGCTCACCTCCGACAGGGTGGGAAACCGGGGAGCTGTTTTTT.

V usage is TRBV9 and J usage is TRBJ1-4; no clear D gene. This CDR3 contains 14 residues. Germline V gene sequence: CDR1 SGDLS, CDR2 YYNGEE. V was clipped by 2 bases and J by 4 bases, with 9 bases between them. CDR3 sequence (DNA): TGTGCCAGCAGCGTCTCTGGAGTTAATGAAAAACTGTTTTTT. Encoded protein: CASSVSGVNEKLFF.

The rearrangement joins TRBV5-1 to TRBJ2-3; D uncertain. From germline, CDR1 is SGHRS and CDR2 YFSETQ. Trimming shortened V by 2 bases and J by 6 bases, and 13 bases separated the two germline ends. The length of the CDR3 is 14 residues. The CDR3 sequence is CASSLQKLGDTQYF. CDR3 sequence (DNA): TGCGCCAGCAGCTTACAGAAATTGGGGGATACGCAGTATTTT.

This rearrangement joins TRBV27 to TRBJ1-5; D possibly corresponds to TRBD1 (6 bases). CDR1 and CDR2 (germline): MNHEY, SMNVEV (reference sequence). V dropped 6 bases and J dropped 6 bases, with 15 bases sitting between them. The CDR3 is 14 residues long. In DNA, the CDR3 is TGTGCCAGCAGCCCGACAGGAGAGCGTCAGCCCCAGCATTTT. Encoded protein: CASSPTGERQPQHF.

This rearrangement joins TRBV11-3 to TRBJ2-5, with 10 nucleotides matching TRBD1. After removal of 1 base from V and 3 bases from J, the junction contained 5 bases not matched to a gene. Germline CDR1 is SGHNT and CDR2 is YENEEA. CDR3 length: 16 residues. The CDR3 region is CASSLGDRGTKETQYF. For the CDR3, the DNA is TGTGCCAGCAGCTTAGGGGACAGGGGCACGAAAGAGACCCAGTACTTC.

The chain has TRBV5-1 and TRBJ2-7, with D possibly TRBD2 on 6 matching bases. This CDR3 has 18 residues. Between the trimmed V and J ends, which lost 4 bases and 0 bases, there was a span of 23 bases. Germline lookup yields CDR1 SGHRS and CDR2 YFSETQ. The DNA for the CDR3 is TGCGCCAGCAGCCCCCGTCTATTCGCGGGGTCTTGCTCCTACGAGCAGTACGTC. Protein sequence: CASSPRLFAGSCSYEQYV.

This chain links TRBV7-3 with TRBJ2-2; D could derive from TRBD1 or TRBD2 (5 bases each). Trimming pared 4 bases from V and 0 bases from J, leaving 18 bases between. The germline gives CDR1 SGHTA, CDR2 FQGTGA. The CDR3 covers 18 residues. CDR3 sequence (DNA): TGTGCCAGCAGCTCCGGGACGGACCACGTCGCGAACACCGGGGAGCTGTTTTTT. Residues: CASSSGTDHVANTGELFF.

The chain joins TRBV21-1 to TRBJ2-1; TRBD1 was called by the table and not checked on the DNA. TRBV21-1 constitutes a pseudogene. The CDR3 length is 18 residues. CDR3 region: CASSTLWDISSSYNEQFF. DNA for the CDR3: TGTGCCAGCAGCACCTTATGGGACATCTCGAGCTCCTACAATGAGCAGTTCTTC.

V usage is TRBV12-3 or TRBV12-4 and J usage is TRBJ1-3, with TRBD1 as a possible D gene (5 bases). The CDR3 extends over 13 amino acids. Trimming removed 6 bases at V and 2 bases at J, with 8 bases between. DNA for the CDR3: TGTGCCAGCAGAACGACAGCTGGAAACACCATATATTTT. The encoded protein is CASRTTAGNTIYF.

The CDR3: CASRGNFNSPLHF. For the CDR3, the DNA is TGTGCCTCCCGAGGGAACTTTAATTCACCCCTCCACTTT. This chain uses TRBV19 with TRBJ1-6; D is unclear. The germline CDR1 and CDR2 sequences are LNHDA and SQIVND (reference sequence). V lost 11 bases and J lost 6, with 14 bases in between. The CDR3 loop spans 13 amino acids.

This clone has only one observation. This chain connects TRBV30 to TRBJ2-3; 12 nucleotides match TRBD2. This CDR3 has 15 amino acids. The germline CDR1 and CDR2 sequences are GTSNPN and SVGIG (reference sequence). V dropped 3 bases and J dropped 4; count of bases not matched to a gene: 5. The DNA of the CDR3 is TGTGCCTGGAGCCTGGGACTAGCGGGCGCAGATACGCAGTATTTT. Its protein product is CAWSLGLAGADTQYF.

V usage is TRBV3-1 (or the pseudogene TRBV3-2) and J usage is TRBJ2-5; D is uncertain. From germline, CDR1 is LGHDT and CDR2 YNNKEL (reference sequence). CDR3 length equals 13 residues. The germline V and J ends were trimmed by 2 bases and 4 bases, with 8 bases remaining between them. The CDR3 loop reads CASSQPPLETQYF. DNA for the CDR3: TGTGCCAGCAGCCAACCTCCCTTAGAGACCCAGTACTTC.

V gene TRBV25-1 combines with J gene TRBJ1-2; no clear D. Germline V gene lookup returns CDR1 MGHDK and CDR2 SYGVNS. V was trimmed by 1 base and J by 3 bases, leaving 9 bases between them. The CDR3 runs to 14 residues. For the CDR3, the DNA is TGTGCCAGCAGTGAATTATCGGCAGACTATGGCTACACCTTC. Translating it yields CASSELSADYGYTF.

This chain joins TRBV5-1 and TRBJ1-2; no firm D call. The CDR3 contains 12 residues. Germline loops: CDR1 SGHRS, CDR2 YFSETQ. V was pared by 0 bases and J by 8 bases, with 8 bases between. This CDR3 reads CASSLEGVGYTF. CDR3 in DNA: TGCGCCAGCAGCTTGGAGGGAGTCGGCTACACCTTC.

The chain has TRBV7-2 and TRBJ1-1; maybe TRBD1 (5 bases). CDR1 and CDR2 from the germline V gene are SGHTA and FQGNSA. The CDR3 has 13 amino acids. Trimming cost V 3 bases and J 11 bases, with 16 bases left between them. CDR3 DNA sequence: TGTGCCAGCAGCTTGGACAAACAGATATGGGCTTTCTTT. It encodes CASSLDKQIWAFF.

The chain combines TRBV5-1 with TRBJ1-3; no definite D call. V was trimmed by 2 bases and J by 0 bases, leaving 12 bases between them. This CDR3 has 16 amino acids. Germline V gives CDR1 SGHRS, CDR2 YFSETQ. CDR3 residues: CASSFVGTASGNTIYF. The CDR3 DNA is TGCGCCAGCAGCTTCGTGGGCACAGCCTCTGGAAACACCATATATTTT. Variable domain in full (rest from reference TRBV5-1 and TRBJ1-3): KAGVTQTPRYLIKTRGQQVTLSCSPISGHRSVSWYQQTPGQGLQFLFEYFSETQRNKGNFPGRFSGRQFSNSRSEMNVSTLELGDSALYLCASSFVGTASGNTIYFGEGSWLTVV.

The chain recombines TRBV5-8 with TRBJ2-3; D is possibly TRBD1 (5 bases). This CDR3 is built from 16 residues. From germline, CDR1 is SGHTS and CDR2 YDEGEE. The V gene lost 7 bases and the J gene lost 1 base, with 19 bases spanning the gap. This CDR3 reads CASPGVPGYRTDTQYF. In DNA, the CDR3 is TGTGCCAGCCCAGGAGTTCCAGGGTATCGCACAGATACGCAGTATTTT.

The CDR3, as DNA: TGTGCCAGCAGACTTGACCTGTACCAAGAGACCCAGTACTTC. It is translated as CASRLDLYQETQYF. The chain is built from TRBV5-4 and TRBJ2-5; D is uncertain. CDR1 SGHNT and CDR2 YYREEE come from the germline V gene (reference sequence). The germline V and J ends were trimmed by 5 bases and 0 bases, with 11 bases remaining between them. The CDR3 spans 14 residues.

This chain's CDR3 is CASSLGKRTGDIQYF. CDR3 nucleotides: TGTGCCAGCAGCTTGGGTAAACGGACGGGAGACATTCAGTACTTC. This chain uses TRBV7-9 with TRBJ2-4; a weak D match, TRBD2 (6 bases). This CDR3 contains 15 residues. Per the germline V gene, CDR1 is SEHNR and CDR2 is FQNEAQ (reference sequence). Trimming left V 3 bases short and J 8 bases short, with 17 bases between.